The rows below give T cell receptor beta chains drawn from one sample of a study of radiation and T cells in renal cell carcinoma. Profiling relied on immunoSEQ multiplex PCR, and the TCRdb table lists in-frame clones only, not all of them. This sample has tens of thousands of clones; 82% occur once, and the top ten carry 5% to 8%. This specimen consisted of blood, obtained from a patient whose treatment included radiotherapy and nephrectomy. The receptors were gathered from a man aged 55 to 69 with renal cell carcinoma. Both conserved end residues are trimmed from each CDR3. The order of the fields is V gene, J gene, CDR3 protein.

V: TRBV5-1
J: TRBJ2-6
CDR3: ASSLGPSGANVLT

V: TRBV11-2
J: TRBJ1-2
CDR3: ASSFGTGTSGYT

V: TRBV15
J: TRBJ2-7
CDR3: ATSREGQSYEQY

V: TRBV27
J: TRBJ1-2
CDR3: ASSAYWNSGSREGYT

V: TRBV27
J: TRBJ2-4
CDR3: ASSLTRGRNIQY

V: TRBV18
J: TRBJ1-5
CDR3: ASSPGVSNQPQH

V: TRBV7-9
J: TRBJ1-5
CDR3: ASGFDRAAQPQH

V: TRBV10-3
J: TRBJ2-2
CDR3: AISRTDTGELF

V: TRBV19
J: TRBJ1-1
CDR3: ASSTQMNTEAF

V: TRBV10-3
J: TRBJ2-1
CDR3: AISETGTSGEDNEQF

V: TRBV28
J: TRBJ2-7
CDR3: ASSSNFGQY

V: TRBV18
J: TRBJ2-1
CDR3: ASSPLQGRGTIEQF

V: TRBV5-1
J: TRBJ2-3
CDR3: ASSLAGTNTDTQY

V: TRBV7-2
J: TRBJ1-4
CDR3: ASSLSDRSYEKLF

V: TRBV11-1
J: TRBJ2-5
CDR3: ASTPGGLAGGQETQY